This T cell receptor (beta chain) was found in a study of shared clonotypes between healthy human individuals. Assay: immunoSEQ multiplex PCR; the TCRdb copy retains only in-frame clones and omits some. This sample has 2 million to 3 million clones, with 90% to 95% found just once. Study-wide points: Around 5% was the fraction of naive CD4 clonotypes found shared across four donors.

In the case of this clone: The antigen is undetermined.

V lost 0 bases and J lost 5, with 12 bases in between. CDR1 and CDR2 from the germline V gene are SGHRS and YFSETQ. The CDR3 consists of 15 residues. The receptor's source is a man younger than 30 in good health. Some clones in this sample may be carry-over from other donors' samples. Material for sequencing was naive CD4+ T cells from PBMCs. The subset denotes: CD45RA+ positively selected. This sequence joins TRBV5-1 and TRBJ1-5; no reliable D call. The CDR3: CASSLGTHPDQPQHF. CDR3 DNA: TGCGCCAGCAGCTTGGGGACCCATCCCGATCAGCCCCAGCATTTT.